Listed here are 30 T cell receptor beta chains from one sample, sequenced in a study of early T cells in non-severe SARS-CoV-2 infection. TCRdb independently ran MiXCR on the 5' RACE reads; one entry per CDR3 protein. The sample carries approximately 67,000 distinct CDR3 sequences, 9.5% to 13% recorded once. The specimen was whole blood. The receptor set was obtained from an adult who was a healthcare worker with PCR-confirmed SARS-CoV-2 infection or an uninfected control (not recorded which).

CDR3 protein: CASSLGPDYGYTF. The DNA for the CDR3 is TGTGCCAGCAGCTTAGGGCCTGACTATGGCTACACCTTC. The V call is TRBV5-5, the J call TRBJ1-2; D is undetermined. Germline-derived CDR1 and CDR2 are SGHKS and YYEKEE (reference sequence). Trimming removed 2 bases from V and 3 bases from J, with 8 bases in between. This CDR3 comprises 13 residues.

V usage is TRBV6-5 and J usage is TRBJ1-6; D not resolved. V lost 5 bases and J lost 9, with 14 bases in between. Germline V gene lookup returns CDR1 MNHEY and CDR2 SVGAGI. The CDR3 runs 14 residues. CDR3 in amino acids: CASSASGGSSPLHF. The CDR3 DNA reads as TGTGCCAGCAGTGCCTCAGGTGGCAGTTCACCCCTCCACTTT.

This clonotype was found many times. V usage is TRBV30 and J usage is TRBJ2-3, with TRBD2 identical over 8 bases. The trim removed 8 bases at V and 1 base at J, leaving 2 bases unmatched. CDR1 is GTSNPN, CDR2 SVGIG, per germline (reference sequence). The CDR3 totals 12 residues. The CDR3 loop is CARGGGTDTQYF. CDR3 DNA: TGTGCCCGGGGGGGCGGCACAGATACGCAGTATTTT.

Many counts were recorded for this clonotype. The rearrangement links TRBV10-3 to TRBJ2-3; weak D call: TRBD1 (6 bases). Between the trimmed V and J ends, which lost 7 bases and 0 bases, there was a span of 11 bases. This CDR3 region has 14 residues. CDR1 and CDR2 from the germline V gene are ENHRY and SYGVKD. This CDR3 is CAITGTPSTDTQYF. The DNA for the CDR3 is TGTGCCATCACCGGGACACCAAGCACAGATACGCAGTATTTT.

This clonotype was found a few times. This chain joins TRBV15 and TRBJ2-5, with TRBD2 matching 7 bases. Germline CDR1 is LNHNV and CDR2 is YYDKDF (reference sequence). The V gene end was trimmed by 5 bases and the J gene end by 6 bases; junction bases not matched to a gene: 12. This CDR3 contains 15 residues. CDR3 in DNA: TGTGCCACCAGCCTCCTTCGGGGGGTTACCCAGACCCAGTACTTC. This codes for CATSLLRGVTQTQYF.

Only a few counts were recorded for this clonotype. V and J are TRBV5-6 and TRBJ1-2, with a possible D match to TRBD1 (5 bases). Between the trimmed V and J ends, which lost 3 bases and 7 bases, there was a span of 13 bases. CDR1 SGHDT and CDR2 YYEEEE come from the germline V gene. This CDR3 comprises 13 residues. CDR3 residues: CASSYGTETGYTF. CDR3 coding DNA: TGTGCCAGCAGCTACGGGACCGAGACTGGCTACACCTTC.

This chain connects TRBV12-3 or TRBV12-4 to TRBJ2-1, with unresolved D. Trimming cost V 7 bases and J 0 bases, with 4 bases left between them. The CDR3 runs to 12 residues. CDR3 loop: CASTSSYNEQFF. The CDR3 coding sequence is TGTGCCAGCACCAGCTCCTACAATGAGCAGTTCTTC.

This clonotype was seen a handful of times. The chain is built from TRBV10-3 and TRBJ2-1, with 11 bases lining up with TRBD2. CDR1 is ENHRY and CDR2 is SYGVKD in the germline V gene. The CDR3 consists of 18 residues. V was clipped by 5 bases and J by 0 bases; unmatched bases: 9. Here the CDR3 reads CAISPIAGGPSSYNEQFF. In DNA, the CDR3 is TGTGCCATCAGTCCGATAGCGGGGGGGCCAAGCTCCTACAATGAGCAGTTCTTC.

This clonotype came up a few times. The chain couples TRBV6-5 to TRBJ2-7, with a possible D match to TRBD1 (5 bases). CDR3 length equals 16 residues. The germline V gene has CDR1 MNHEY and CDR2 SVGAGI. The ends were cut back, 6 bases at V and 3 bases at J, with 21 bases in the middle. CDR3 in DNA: TGTGCCAGCAGAAACTCAAGAGACAGACCGGGCTACGAGCAGTACTTC. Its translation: CASRNSRDRPGYEQYF.

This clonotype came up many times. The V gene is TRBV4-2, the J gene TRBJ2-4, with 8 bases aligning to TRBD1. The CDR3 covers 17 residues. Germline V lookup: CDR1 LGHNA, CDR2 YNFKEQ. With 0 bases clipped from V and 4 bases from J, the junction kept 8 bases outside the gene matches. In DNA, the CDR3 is TGTGCCAGCAGCCAAGATTATTACGGGACAGGAAAAAACATTCAGTACTTC. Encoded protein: CASSQDYYGTGKNIQYF.

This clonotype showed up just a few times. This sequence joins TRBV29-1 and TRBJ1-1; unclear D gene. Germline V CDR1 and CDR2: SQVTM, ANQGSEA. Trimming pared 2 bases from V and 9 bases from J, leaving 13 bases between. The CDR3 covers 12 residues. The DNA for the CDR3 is TGCAGCGTTGAACCAGCCGGTGACAAAGCTTTCTTT. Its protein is CSVEPAGDKAFF.

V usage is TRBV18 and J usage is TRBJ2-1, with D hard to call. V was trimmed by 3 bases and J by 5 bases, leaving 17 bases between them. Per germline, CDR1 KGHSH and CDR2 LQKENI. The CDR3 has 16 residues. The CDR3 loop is CASSPLGSLSDNEQFF. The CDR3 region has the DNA TGTGCCAGCTCACCCCTTGGAAGCTTGAGCGACAATGAGCAGTTCTTC.

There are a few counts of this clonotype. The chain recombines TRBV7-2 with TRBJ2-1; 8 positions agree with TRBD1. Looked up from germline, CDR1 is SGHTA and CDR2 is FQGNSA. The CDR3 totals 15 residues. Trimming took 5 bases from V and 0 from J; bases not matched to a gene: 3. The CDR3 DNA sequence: TGTGCCAGCAGCATCGACAGGGGCTCCTACAATGAGCAGTTCTTC. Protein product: CASSIDRGSYNEQFF.

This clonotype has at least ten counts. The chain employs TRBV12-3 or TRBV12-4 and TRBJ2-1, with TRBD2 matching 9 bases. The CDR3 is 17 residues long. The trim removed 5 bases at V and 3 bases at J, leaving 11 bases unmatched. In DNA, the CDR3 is TGTGCCAGCAGTCCCAGGCGGGGGGGAGAGGGCTACAATGAGCAGTTCTTC. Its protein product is CASSPRRGGEGYNEQFF.

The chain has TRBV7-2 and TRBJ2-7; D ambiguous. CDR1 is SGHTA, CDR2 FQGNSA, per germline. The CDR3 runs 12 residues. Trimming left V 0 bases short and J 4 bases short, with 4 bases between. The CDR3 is CASSLAIYEQYF. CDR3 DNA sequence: TGTGCCAGCAGCTTAGCTATTTACGAGCAGTACTTC.

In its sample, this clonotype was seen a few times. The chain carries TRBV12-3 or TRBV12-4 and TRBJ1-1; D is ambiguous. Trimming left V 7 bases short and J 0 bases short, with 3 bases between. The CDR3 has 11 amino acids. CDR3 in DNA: TGTGCCAGCACTATGAACACTGAAGCTTTCTTT. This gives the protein CASTMNTEAFF.

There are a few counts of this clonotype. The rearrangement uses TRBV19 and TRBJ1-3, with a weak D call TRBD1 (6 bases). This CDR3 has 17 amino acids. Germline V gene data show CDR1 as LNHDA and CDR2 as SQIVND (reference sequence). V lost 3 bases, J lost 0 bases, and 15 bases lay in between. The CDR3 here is CASSIRQASYSGNTIYF. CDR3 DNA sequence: TGTGCCAGTAGTATCCGACAGGCCTCCTACTCTGGAAACACCATATATTTT.

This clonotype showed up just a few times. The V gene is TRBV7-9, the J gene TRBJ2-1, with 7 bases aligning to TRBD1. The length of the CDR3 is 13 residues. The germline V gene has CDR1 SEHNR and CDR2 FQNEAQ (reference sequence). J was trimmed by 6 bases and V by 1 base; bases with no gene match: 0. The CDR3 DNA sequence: TGTGCCAGCAGCTTAGGGACAGGCAATGAGCAGTTCTTC. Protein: CASSLGTGNEQFF. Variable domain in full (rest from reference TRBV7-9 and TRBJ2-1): DTGVSQNPRHKITKRGQNVTFRCDPISEHNRLYWYRQTLGQGPEFLTYFQNEAQLEKSRLLSDRFSAERPKGSFSTLEIQRTEQGDSAMYLCASSLGTGNEQFFGPGTRLTVL.

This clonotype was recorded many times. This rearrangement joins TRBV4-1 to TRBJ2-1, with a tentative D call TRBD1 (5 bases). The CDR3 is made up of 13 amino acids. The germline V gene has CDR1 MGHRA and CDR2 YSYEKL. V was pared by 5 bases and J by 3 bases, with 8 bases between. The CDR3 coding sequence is TGCGCCAGCAGCATACAGGTCTACAATGAGCAGTTCTTC. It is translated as CASSIQVYNEQFF.

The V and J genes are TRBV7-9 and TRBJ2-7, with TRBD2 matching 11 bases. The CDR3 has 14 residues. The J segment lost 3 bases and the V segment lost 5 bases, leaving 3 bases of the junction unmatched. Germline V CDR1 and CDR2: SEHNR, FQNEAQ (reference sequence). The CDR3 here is CASSPGTSGYEQYF. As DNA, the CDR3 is TGTGCCAGCAGCCCGGGGACTAGCGGCTACGAGCAGTACTTC.

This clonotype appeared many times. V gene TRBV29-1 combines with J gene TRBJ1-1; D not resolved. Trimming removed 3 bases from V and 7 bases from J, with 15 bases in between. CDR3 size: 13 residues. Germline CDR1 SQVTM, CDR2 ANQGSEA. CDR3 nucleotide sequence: TGCAGCGTTGAGAAGGGAAACACAGTTGAAGCTTTCTTT. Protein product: CSVEKGNTVEAFF.

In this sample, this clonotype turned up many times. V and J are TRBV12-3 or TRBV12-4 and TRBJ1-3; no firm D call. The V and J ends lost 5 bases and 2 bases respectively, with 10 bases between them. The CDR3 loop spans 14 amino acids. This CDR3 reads CASSRWGTGNTIYF. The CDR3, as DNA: TGTGCCAGCAGTCGGTGGGGTACTGGAAACACCATATATTTT.

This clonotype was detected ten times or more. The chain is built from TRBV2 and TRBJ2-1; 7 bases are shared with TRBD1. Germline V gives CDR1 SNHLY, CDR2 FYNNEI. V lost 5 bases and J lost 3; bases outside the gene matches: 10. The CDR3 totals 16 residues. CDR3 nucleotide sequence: TGTGCCAGCAGTCCCACAGGGGTGGGGTACTACAATGAGCAGTTCTTC. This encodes CASSPTGVGYYNEQFF.

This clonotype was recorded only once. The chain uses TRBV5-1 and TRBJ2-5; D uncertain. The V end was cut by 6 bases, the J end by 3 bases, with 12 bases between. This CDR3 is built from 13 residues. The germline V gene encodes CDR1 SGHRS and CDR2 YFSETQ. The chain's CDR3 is CASTNQAEETQYF. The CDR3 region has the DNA TGCGCCAGCACCAACCAGGCCGAAGAGACCCAGTACTTC.

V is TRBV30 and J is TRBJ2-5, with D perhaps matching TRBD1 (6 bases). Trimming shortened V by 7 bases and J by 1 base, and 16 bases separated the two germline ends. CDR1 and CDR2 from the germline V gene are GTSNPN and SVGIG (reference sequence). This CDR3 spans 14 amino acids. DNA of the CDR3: TGTGCCTTATCAACAGGGTTCGGCCAAGAGACCCAGTACTTC. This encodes CALSTGFGQETQYF.

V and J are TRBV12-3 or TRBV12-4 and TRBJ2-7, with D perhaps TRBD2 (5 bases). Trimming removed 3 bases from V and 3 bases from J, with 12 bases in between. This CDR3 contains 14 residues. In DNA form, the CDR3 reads TGTGCCAGCAGTTTCTTTTTCGGGGTCTACGAGCAGTACTTC. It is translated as CASSFFFGVYEQYF.

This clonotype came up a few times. CDR3 nucleotides: TGCGCCAGCAGCCAAGAGGGGACAACTAATGAAAAACTGTTTTTT. This codes for CASSQEGTTNEKLFF. V is TRBV4-1 and J is TRBJ1-4; D remains unclear. The CDR3 extends over 15 amino acids. V lost 0 bases, J lost 0 bases, and 5 bases lay in between. CDR1 and CDR2 (germline): MGHRA, YSYEKL.

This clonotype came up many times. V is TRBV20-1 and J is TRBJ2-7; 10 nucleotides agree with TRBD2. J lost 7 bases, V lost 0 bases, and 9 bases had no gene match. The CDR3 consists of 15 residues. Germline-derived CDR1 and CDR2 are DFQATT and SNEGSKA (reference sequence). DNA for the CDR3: TGCAGTGCTAGAGAATCCCTAGCGGGGGTCTATGAGCAGTACTTC. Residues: CSARESLAGVYEQYF.

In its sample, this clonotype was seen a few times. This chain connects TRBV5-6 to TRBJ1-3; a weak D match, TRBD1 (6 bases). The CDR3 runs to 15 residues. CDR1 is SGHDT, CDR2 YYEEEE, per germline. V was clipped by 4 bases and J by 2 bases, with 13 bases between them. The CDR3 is CASSPLQGTGNTIYF. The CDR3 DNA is TGTGCCAGCAGCCCCTTACAGGGAACTGGAAACACCATATATTTT.

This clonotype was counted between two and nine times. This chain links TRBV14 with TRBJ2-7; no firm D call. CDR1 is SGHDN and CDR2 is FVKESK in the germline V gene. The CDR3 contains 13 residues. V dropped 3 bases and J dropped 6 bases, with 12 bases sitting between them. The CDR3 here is CASSHLAPGEQYF. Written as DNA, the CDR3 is TGTGCCAGCAGCCACTTGGCTCCCGGCGAGCAGTACTTC.